The 9 T cell receptor beta chains below all came from one sample that was sequenced in a study of shared clonotypes between healthy human individuals. Clones were sequenced by immunoSEQ multiplex PCR, and TCRdb holds only the in-frame ones, with some missing. The table lists about 2.3 million clones, roughly 92% of them singletons. Source material: naive CD4+ T cells from PBMCs. As to subset: CD45RA+ positively selected. The receptor set was obtained from a man between 18 and 35 years old in good health. Some clones in this sample may be carry-over from other donors' samples.

The V gene is TRBV7-9, the J gene TRBJ1-4; TRBD1 is a possible D gene (5 bases). The CDR3 sequence is 15 residues long. The V and J ends lost 6 bases and 0 bases respectively, with 11 bases between them. Germline values: CDR1 SEHNR, CDR2 FQNEAQ (reference sequence). The CDR3 protein is CASSYVGPTNEKLFF. The DNA of the CDR3 is TGTGCCAGCAGTTATGTGGGGCCAACTAATGAAAAACTGTTTTTT.

CDR3 protein: CASRGFGSYEQYF. CDR3 nucleotides: TGTGCCAGCAGGGGGTTTGGGTCCTACGAGCAGTACTTC. The chain joins TRBV27 to TRBJ2-7; D is ambiguous. The CDR3 covers 13 residues. The V gene lost 6 bases and the J gene lost 1 base, with 10 bases spanning the gap. Looked up from germline, CDR1 is MNHEY and CDR2 is SMNVEV (reference sequence).

The rearrangement joins TRBV5-1 to TRBJ1-4; 8 positions agree with TRBD1. Germline V gene sequence: CDR1 SGHRS, CDR2 YFSETQ. V shed 0 bases, J shed 7 bases, and the junction held 5 bases outside the gene matches. The CDR3 length is 15 residues. The CDR3 is CASSLGQGAGEKLFF. CDR3 nucleotide sequence: TGCGCCAGCAGCTTGGGTCAGGGGGCCGGTGAAAAACTGTTTTTT.

In the case of this clone: The same CDR3 is also encoded by other DNA sequences in this sample. The rearrangement links TRBV30 to TRBJ2-3; tentatively, D is TRBD1 (6 bases). The ends were cut back, 2 bases at V and 0 bases at J, with 9 bases in the middle. Germline lookup yields CDR1 GTSNPN and CDR2 SVGIG (reference sequence). The CDR3 has 14 residues. CDR3 amino acids: CAWSRGTSTDTQYF. The CDR3, as DNA: TGTGCCTGGAGTAGGGGGACAAGCACAGATACGCAGTATTTT.

This clone was picked up one time. The V gene is TRBV5-4, the J gene TRBJ2-7; D is uncertain. CDR1 is SGHNT and CDR2 is YYREEE in the germline V gene (reference sequence). The CDR3 totals 13 residues. V lost 7 bases and J lost 2, with 13 bases in between. The chain's CDR3 is CASLRADAYEQYF. In nucleotides, the CDR3 is TGTGCCAGCCTCCGGGCAGACGCCTACGAGCAGTACTTC. Full variable domain (remainder filled in from reference TRBV5-4 and TRBJ2-7): ETGVTQSPTHLIKTRGQQVTLRCSSQSGHNTVSWYQQALGQGPQFIFQYYREEENGRGNFPPRFSGLQFPNYSSELNVNALELDDSALYLCASLRADAYEQYFGPGTRLTVT.

This chain connects TRBV11-2 to TRBJ2-2, with TRBD2 identical over 12 bases. The CDR3 loop spans 19 amino acids. The junction had 13 bases not matched to a gene; V was cut back by 5 bases and J by 3 bases. Germline V lookup: CDR1 SGHAT, CDR2 FQNNGV. The CDR3 loop reads CASSRGASGRAWDTGELFF. CDR3 sequence (DNA): TGTGCCAGCAGCCGGGGCGCTAGCGGGAGGGCCTGGGACACCGGGGAGCTGTTTTTT.

The chain recombines TRBV28 with TRBJ2-1, with 9 bases lining up with TRBD2. CDR1 is MDHEN, CDR2 SYDVKM, per germline. The CDR3 sequence is 17 residues long. With 1 base clipped from V and 0 bases from J, the junction kept 4 bases outside the gene matches. Written as DNA, the CDR3 is TGTGCCAGCAGTTTATTTCGCGGGAGGGCCTCCTACAATGAGCAGTTCTTC. Amino acid sequence: CASSLFRGRASYNEQFF.

The genes are TRBV30 and TRBJ2-7, with 9 bases fitting TRBD2. After removal of 0 bases from V and 4 bases from J, the junction contained 7 bases not matched to a gene. The CDR3 consists of 15 residues. Germline V lookup: CDR1 GTSNPN, CDR2 SVGIG (reference sequence). CDR3: CAWSVRLAEGYEQYF. The CDR3 DNA is TGTGCCTGGAGTGTTCGACTAGCGGAGGGGTACGAGCAGTACTTC.

The J gene is TRBJ1-3, the V gene TRBV11-3; 7 nucleotides match TRBD1. The ends lost 5 bases at V and 8 bases at J; junction bases unmatched: 12. The germline CDR1 and CDR2 sequences are SGHNT and YENEEA. This CDR3 is 15 amino acids long. The CDR3 loop is CASSQTTGTGDTIYF. Written as DNA, the CDR3 is TGTGCCAGCAGCCAGACGACAGGGACGGGCGACACCATATATTTT.